This passage covers 31 T cell receptor beta chains from one sample sequenced in a study of CD8+CD57+ T cells in acquired aplastic anemia. Profiling of TCR beta VDJ combinations and CDR3 sequences used genomic DNA as template. TCRdb reanalysed the reads using MiXCR and keeps one entry per CDR3 protein. The repertoire holds a few hundred thousand distinct CDR3 sequences, with roughly 53% as singletons. An expansion of CD8+CD57+ cells by flow cytometry had been shown in patients chosen for sequencing. Sequencing used sorted CD4+, CD8+, or CD8+CD57+ T cells (not recorded which) from PBMCs. These receptors were obtained from a human donor with aplastic anemia.

This clonotype was found many times. The V call is TRBV19, the J call TRBJ2-5, with D hard to call. Deletions cut 3 bases from V and 4 bases from J, with 9 bases between. Germline-derived CDR1 and CDR2 are LNHDA and SQIVND (reference sequence). The CDR3 loop spans 13 amino acids. The CDR3 loop is CASSIGIIETQYF. The CDR3 region has the DNA TGTGCCAGTAGTATCGGTATCATAGAGACCCAGTACTTC.

A note on this clonotype: Germline and junction disagree at one end, which may indicate a read error. The CDR3 is CASSHSVDLGSPLHF. In DNA, the CDR3 is TGTGCCAGCAGCCACTCGGTGGACCTGGGTTCACCCCTCCACTTT. The chain combines TRBV4-1 with TRBJ1-6; D remains unclear. The CDR3 spans 15 residues. CDR1 and CDR2 from the germline V gene are MGHRA and YSYEKL.

This rearrangement joins TRBV11-1 to TRBJ1-1, with a tentative D call TRBD1 (5 bases). Germline lookup yields CDR1 SGHAT and CDR2 FQDESV (reference sequence). The CDR3 is made up of 15 amino acids. Between the trimmed V and J ends, which lost 3 bases and 7 bases, there was a span of 18 bases. The CDR3 DNA sequence: TGTGCCAGCAGCTTTCGTCGAGGTGCGGACAATGAAGCTTTCTTT. It encodes CASSFRRGADNEAFF.

This clonotype was seen more than once but under ten times. The chain carries TRBV29-1 and TRBJ2-1; D may be TRBD1 (6 bases). The CDR3 extends over 11 amino acids. The germline CDR1 and CDR2 sequences are SQVTM and ANQGSEA. V was trimmed by 6 bases and J by 7 bases, leaving 10 bases between them. The CDR3 reads CSVEQGNEQFF. The CDR3, as DNA: TGCAGCGTAGAACAGGGAAATGAGCAGTTCTTC.

As concerns this clonotype: This sequence may be a read error, since a much larger clone differs from it by one base. The chain couples TRBV9 to TRBJ1-5; D is unresolved. The CDR3 runs 17 residues. Germline V CDR1 and CDR2: SGDLS, YYNGEE. The CDR3 here is CASSVGLGEGANQLQHF. The CDR3 DNA sequence: TGTGCCAGCAGCGTAGGGCTGGGAGAGGGAGCTAATCAGCTCCAGCATTTT.

This clonotype was observed many times. V and J are TRBV7-3 and TRBJ1-1; no clear D gene. The CDR3 is made up of 13 amino acids. Germline V gene data show CDR1 as SGHTA and CDR2 as FQGTGA. V was cut by 5 bases and J by 1 base, with 8 bases left in between. CDR3 protein: CASSVQQNTEAFF. In nucleotides, the CDR3 is TGTGCCAGCAGCGTCCAGCAGAACACTGAAGCTTTCTTT.

The chain's CDR3 is CASSLAGRLYEQYF. The DNA for the CDR3 is TGTGCCAGCAGCTTAGCGGGGCGGCTGTACGAGCAGTACTTC. V and J are TRBV7-2 and TRBJ2-7; D possibly corresponds to TRBD1 (5 bases). This CDR3 is built from 14 residues. CDR1 and CDR2 from the germline V gene are SGHTA and FQGNSA. Trimming left V 0 bases short and J 4 bases short, with 10 bases between.

This clonotype was detected ten times or more. The chain has TRBV7-6 and TRBJ2-1, with TRBD2 matching 8 bases. CDR1 and CDR2 from the germline V gene are SGHVS and FNYEAQ. The CDR3 consists of 17 residues. V lost 7 bases to trimming and J lost 0 bases; unmatched junction nucleotides: 11. The CDR3 here is CASTIQAGGSSYNEQFF. The CDR3 nucleotides are TGTGCCAGCACCATCCAGGCGGGAGGCAGCTCCTACAATGAGCAGTTCTTC.

V and J are TRBV2 and TRBJ2-7; 11 positions agree with TRBD2. Germline lookup yields CDR1 SNHLY and CDR2 FYNNEI. The CDR3 is made up of 14 amino acids. The ends lost 5 bases at V and 7 bases at J; junction bases unmatched: 7. In DNA form, the CDR3 reads TGTGCCAGCAGTCTACTAGCGGGAGTGGAGGAGCAGTACTTC. Encoded protein: CASSLLAGVEEQYF.

This clonotype was detected a few times. DNA of the CDR3: TGTGCCAGCAGCTTAGGGGGGCCGGATACGCAGTATTTT. It is translated as CASSLGGPDTQYF. The chain is built from TRBV7-3 and TRBJ2-3; D possibly matches TRBD1 or TRBD2 (6 bases each). V was cut by 2 bases and J by 6 bases, with 9 bases left in between. CDR1 is SGHTA, CDR2 FQGTGA, per germline. This CDR3 has 13 amino acids. The whole variable domain, remainder taken from reference TRBV7-3 and TRBJ2-3, is GAGVSQTPSNKVTEKGKYVELRCDPISGHTALYWYRQSLGQGPEFLIYFQGTGAADDSGLPNDRFFAVRPEGSVSTLKIQRTERGDSAVYLCASSLGGPDTQYFGPGTRLTVL.

The V and J genes are TRBV19 and TRBJ2-7, with 7 nucleotides matching TRBD1. Germline V gene lookup returns CDR1 LNHDA and CDR2 SQIVND (reference sequence). The CDR3 length is 15 residues. The ends lost 3 bases at V and 0 bases at J; junction bases unmatched: 5. Written as DNA, the CDR3 is TGTGCCAGTAGTATGAGGTCAGGGGGCTCCTACGAGCAGTACTTC. Residues: CASSMRSGGSYEQYF.

This clonotype was found many times. This chain joins TRBV3-1 and TRBJ2-7; perhaps TRBD2 as D (7 bases). Trimming removed 1 base from V and 4 bases from J, with 14 bases in between. The germline gives CDR1 LGHDT, CDR2 YNNKEL (reference sequence). CDR3 length: 15 amino acids. The CDR3 bases are TGTGCCAGCAGCCAAGTCGGGGGGCCCGGGTACGAGCAGTACTTC. As protein: CASSQVGGPGYEQYF.

There are many counts of this clonotype. The CDR3 DNA is TGTGCCAGCATCCGAGGCGGGGGGCAGGGTGGCTACACCTTC. Translation: CASIRGGGQGGYTF. The V and J genes are TRBV12-3 or TRBV12-4 and TRBJ1-2; possibly TRBD1 for D (6 bases). The CDR3 runs to 14 residues. The V and J ends lost 7 bases and 7 bases respectively, with 19 bases between them.

This clonotype was recorded many times. The rearrangement joins TRBV20-1 to TRBJ2-1, with D hard to call. This CDR3 region has 15 residues. Germline V gene data show CDR1 as DFQATT and CDR2 as SNEGSKA (reference sequence). CDR3 sequence: CTSLRISGSYNEQFF. The CDR3 DNA follows: TGCACCTCTCTGCGGATCTCCGGCTCCTACAATGAGCAGTTCTTC.

This clonotype was seen ten or more times. The CDR3 loop is CSASLGNGEQYF. The DNA of the CDR3 is TGCAGTGCTAGTTTAGGGAACGGCGAGCAGTACTTC. The rearrangement links TRBV20-1 to TRBJ2-7; no clear D gene. The CDR3 covers 12 residues. Germline V CDR1 and CDR2: DFQATT, SNEGSKA (reference sequence). Trimming left V 3 bases short and J 6 bases short, with 12 bases between.

This clonotype was counted at least ten times. The V and J genes are TRBV6-5 and TRBJ1-2; possibly TRBD1 for D (6 bases). The CDR3 length is 14 residues. V dropped 0 bases and J dropped 8 bases, with 13 bases sitting between them. CDR1 is MNHEY, CDR2 SVGAGI, per germline. DNA of the CDR3: TGTGCCAGCAGTTACTCGAGACAGGCGAAGGGCTACACCTTC. Its protein is CASSYSRQAKGYTF.

The chain combines TRBV6-5 with TRBJ2-1; the match to TRBD1 covers 9 bases. The J segment lost 4 bases and the V segment lost 8 bases, leaving 3 bases of the junction unmatched. This CDR3 contains 13 residues. Germline-derived CDR1 and CDR2 are MNHEY and SVGAGI. CDR3 bases: TGTGCCAGCCGCGGACAGGGGTACAATGAGCAGTTCTTC. Residues: CASRGQGYNEQFF.

V usage is TRBV19 and J usage is TRBJ2-7, with TRBD1 matching 7 bases. Germline V lookup: CDR1 LNHDA, CDR2 SQIVND (reference sequence). Trimming cost V 3 bases and J 5 bases; bases outside gene matches: 4. This CDR3 is built from 13 residues. As DNA, the CDR3 is TGTGCCAGTAGTATCGCAACAGGGGACGAGCAGTACTTC. It codes for CASSIATGDEQYF.

The V gene is TRBV7-3, the J gene TRBJ2-7; 7 bases match TRBD2. This CDR3 is 13 amino acids long. V shed 6 bases, J shed 3 bases, and the junction held 5 bases outside the gene matches. The germline gives CDR1 SGHTA, CDR2 FQGTGA. The DNA for the CDR3 is TGTGCCAGCAGACCTAGCGGAAGCTACGAGCAGTACTTC. This translates into CASRPSGSYEQYF.

The chain recombines TRBV2 with TRBJ2-3; D ambiguous. The V gene lost 4 bases and the J gene lost 0 bases, with 8 bases spanning the gap. The CDR3 consists of 14 residues. Germline V lookup: CDR1 SNHLY, CDR2 FYNNEI. DNA of the CDR3: TGTGCCAGCAGTGGTGGATCTAGCACAGATACGCAGTATTTT. It codes for CASSGGSSTDTQYF. The full variable domain, in which reference TRBV2 and TRBJ2-3 provide the parts outside the CDR3, is EPEVTQTPSHQVTQMGQEVILRCVPISNHLYFYWYRQILGQKVEFLVSFYNNEISEKSEIFDDQFSVERPDGSNFTLKIRSTKLEDSAMYFCASSGGSSTDTQYFGPGTRLTVL.

The table lists this clonotype with a few counts. The chain recombines TRBV7-3 with TRBJ2-1; a possible D gene is TRBD2 (5 bases). Germline assignment: CDR1 SGHTA and CDR2 FQGTGA. V was clipped by 2 bases and J by 7 bases, with 18 bases between them. This CDR3 comprises 16 residues. The CDR3 here is CASSLAPLSTGNEQFF. In DNA form, the CDR3 reads TGTGCCAGCAGCTTAGCCCCTCTATCAACGGGGAATGAGCAGTTCTTC.

Worth noting for this clonotype: With a much larger clone just one base away, this may be a read error. The chain employs TRBV5-6 and TRBJ2-7; 10 positions agree with TRBD2. The junction had 2 bases not matched to a gene; V was cut back by 3 bases and J by 2 bases. CDR3 length: 14 amino acids. Germline-derived CDR1 and CDR2 are SGHDT and YYEEEE. The CDR3 DNA reads as TGTGCCAGCAGCTCAGCGGGAGGGGCCTACGAGCAGTACTTC. As protein: CASSSAGGAYEQYF. Based on the CDR3 plus reference TRBV5-6 and TRBJ2-7, the full variable domain is DAGVTQSPTHLIKTRGQQVTLRCSPKSGHDTVSWYQQALGQGPQFIFQYYEEEERQRGNFPDRFSGHQFPNYSSELNVNALLLGDSALYLCASSSAGGAYEQYFGPGTRLTVT.

Comment on this clonotype: Given the absence of the conserved phenylalanine or tryptophan at the CDR3 end, a read error is likely. The V gene is TRBV19, the J gene TRBJ2-2; tentatively, D is TRBD2 (5 bases). Trimming took 6 bases from V and 1 from J, leaving 9 bases between them. Germline assignment: CDR1 LNHDA and CDR2 SQIVND (reference sequence). The CDR3 loop spans 14 amino acids. The CDR3 region has the DNA TGTGCCAGTAGCGGACGGGGGAACACCGGGGAGCTGTTTCTT. Encoded protein: CASSGRGNTGELFL.

This CDR3 reads CASRGTGKYF. The DNA for the CDR3 is TGTGCCAGCAGAGGGACAGGGAAGTACTTC. The chain couples TRBV2 to TRBJ2-5; 9 nucleotides agree with TRBD1. Per the germline V gene, CDR1 is SNHLY and CDR2 is FYNNEI. This CDR3 has 10 residues. With V trimmed by 6 bases and J by 12 bases, 2 bases remained unmatched.

At least ten counts were recorded for this clonotype. This chain connects TRBV5-1 to TRBJ2-5; 7 positions match TRBD1. Germline CDR1 is SGHRS and CDR2 is YFSETQ. This CDR3 has 15 residues. The trim removed 4 bases at V and 3 bases at J, leaving 9 bases unmatched. The DNA for the CDR3 is TGCGCCAGCAGCCCTCAACGGGACAGAAAAGAGACCCAGTACTTC. Translating gives CASSPQRDRKETQYF. The whole variable domain, filled in from reference TRBV5-1 and TRBJ2-5, reads KAGVTQTPRYLIKTRGQQVTLSCSPISGHRSVSWYQQTPGQGLQFLFEYFSETQRNKGNFPGRFSGRQFSNSRSEMNVSTLELGDSALYLCASSPQRDRKETQYFGPGTRLLVL.

As for this clonotype: An end of the junction does not agree with germline; a read error may underlie this. V usage is TRBV7-9 and J usage is TRBJ2-5; D gene ambiguous. The CDR3 totals 12 residues. Germline V gene data show CDR1 as SEHNR and CDR2 as FQNEAQ (reference sequence). CDR3 region: CASSLVASPPFF. DNA for the CDR3: TGTGCCAGCAGCTTAGTTGCGAGTCCCCCGTTCTTC.

On this clonotype: Germline is not matched at one junction end, which may reflect a read error. This chain connects TRBV15 to TRBJ1-5; no clear D gene. Per germline, CDR1 LNHNV and CDR2 YYDKDF (reference sequence). The CDR3 loop spans 15 amino acids. Here the CDR3 reads CATSSISLGNQSQHF. DNA for the CDR3: TGTGCCACCAGCAGCATCAGTCTGGGGAATCAGTCCCAGCATTTT.

The chain couples TRBV6-6 to TRBJ2-7; the D gene is possibly TRBD1 (6 bases). Trimming took off 5 bases at V and 0 bases at J, with 17 bases between the two ends. CDR1 and CDR2 (germline): MNHNY, SVGAGI (reference sequence). The CDR3 length is 16 residues. CDR3 sequence: CASSLAGTRSSYEQYF. DNA for the CDR3: TGTGCCAGCAGTCTTGCCGGGACACGGAGCTCCTACGAGCAGTACTTC.

The rearrangement uses TRBV7-8 and TRBJ1-5; D is unclear. The CDR3 extends over 18 amino acids. Deletions cut 5 bases from V and 4 bases from J, with 24 bases between. CDR1 and CDR2 from the germline V gene are SGHVS and FQNEAQ. CDR3 amino acids: CASSARHNPTESNQPQHF. In nucleotides, the CDR3 is TGTGCCAGCAGCGCTCGGCACAACCCGACGGAGTCTAATCAGCCCCAGCATTTT.

This clonotype has a single count. V and J are TRBV2 and TRBJ2-7; D is perhaps TRBD1 (6 bases). Germline values: CDR1 SNHLY, CDR2 FYNNEI. This CDR3 contains 15 residues. V gave up 0 bases and J gave up 2 bases, with 11 bases separating them. The CDR3 sequence: CASSEAQGPAYEQYF. CDR3 nucleotides: TGTGCCAGCAGTGAAGCGCAGGGGCCGGCCTACGAGCAGTACTTC.

This clonotype appeared a few times. The chain employs TRBV2 and TRBJ2-7; TRBD1 matches at 10 bases. The CDR3 is 11 amino acids. CDR1 is SNHLY and CDR2 is FYNNEI in the germline V gene. V shed 8 bases, J shed 7 bases, and the junction held 2 bases outside the gene matches. The CDR3 bases are TGTGCCAGCGGACAGGGGGGTGAGCAGTACTTC. Translating gives CASGQGGEQYF.